This TCR beta chain was observed in a study of T cell clonotyping in hematopoietic cell transplantation. Described time point: recipient sample about 28 days before transplant, after cytoreduction. Concerning this clone: Antigen unknown.

Assay: immunoSEQ multiplex PCR; the TCRdb copy retains only in-frame clones and omits some. The table shows several thousand clones, with approximately 79% occurring only once. The CDR3 spans 12 residues. Germline V gene data show CDR1 as SGDLS and CDR2 as YYNGEE. Trimming left V 3 bases short and J 1 base short, with 3 bases between. Study-level findings and limits: Cells were unsorted, so CD4 and CD8 contributions were not separated.

This chain links TRBV9 with TRBJ2-3, with D unclear. The specimen was peripheral blood mononuclear cells, collected before stem cell transplant. The origin of this receptor is a man in his 60s with acute myeloid leukemia. Some clones in this sample may be carry-over from other donors' samples. The CDR3 reads CASSARTDTQYF. The CDR3 region has the DNA TGTGCCAGCAGCGCCCGCACAGATACGCAGTATTTT.